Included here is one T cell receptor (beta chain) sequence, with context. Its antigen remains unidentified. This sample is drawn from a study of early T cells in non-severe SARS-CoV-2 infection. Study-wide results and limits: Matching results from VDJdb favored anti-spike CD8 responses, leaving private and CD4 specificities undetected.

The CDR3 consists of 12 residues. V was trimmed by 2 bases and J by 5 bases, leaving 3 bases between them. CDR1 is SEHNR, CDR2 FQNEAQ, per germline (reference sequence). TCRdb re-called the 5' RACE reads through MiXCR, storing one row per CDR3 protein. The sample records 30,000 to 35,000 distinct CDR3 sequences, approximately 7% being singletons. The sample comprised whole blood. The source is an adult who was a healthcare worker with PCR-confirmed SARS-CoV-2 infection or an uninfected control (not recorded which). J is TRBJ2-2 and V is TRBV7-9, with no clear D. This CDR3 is CASSLKTGELFF. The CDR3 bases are TGTGCCAGCAGCTTAAAGACCGGGGAGCTGTTTTTT.